The 17 T cell receptor beta chains in this list originate from one sample, sequenced in a study of cytomegalovirus exposure and HLA in healthy donors. Use of 60 Vbeta and 13 Jbeta primers characterized the PCR. Assay used: immunoSEQ multiplex PCR; TCRdb lists only in-frame clones, some missing. The sample lists over 120,000 clones, around 75% occurring once. Sample: PBMCs. The receptors shown here come from a woman aged 25 to 39 in good health and CMV-seronegative.

This clone was found once. The V call is TRBV28, the J call TRBJ1-6; D is perhaps TRBD1 (5 bases). The CDR3 totals 15 residues. Trimming shortened V by 2 bases and J by 10 bases, and 15 bases separated the two germline ends. Germline CDR1 is MDHEN and CDR2 is SYDVKM. Here the CDR3 DNA reads TGTGCCAGCAGTTTACTCAGACAGTCAAGCTCACCCCTCCACTTT. Protein: CASSLLRQSSSPLHF.

This clone was seen a few times. The chain recombines TRBV6-1 with TRBJ1-1; D is unclear. V was shortened by 6 bases and J by 0 bases, with 14 bases between the two germline ends. This CDR3 region has 15 residues. Germline CDR1 and CDR2: MNHNS and SASEGT. The CDR3: CASRERPSVNTEAFF. In DNA, the CDR3 is TGTGCCAGCAGGGAGCGCCCCTCAGTGAACACTGAAGCTTTCTTT.

This chain's CDR3 is CASSLFVGLAGGRFF. The CDR3 DNA reads TGTGCCAGCAGTTTATTTGTGGGACTAGCGGGAGGTCGTTTCTTC. The chain carries TRBV28 and TRBJ2-1; 15 nucleotides match TRBD2. Looked up from germline, CDR1 is MDHEN and CDR2 is SYDVKM. The CDR3 contains 15 residues. Germline trimming cut 1 base from V and 16 bases from J; bases unmatched to any gene: 8.

The chain recombines TRBV10-3 with TRBJ1-2; tentatively, D is TRBD1 (5 bases). This CDR3 region has 13 residues. The V end lost 6 bases, the J end lost 0 bases, and 8 bases lay between the germline ends. Germline values: CDR1 ENHRY, CDR2 SYGVKD. The CDR3 sequence is CAIRTDPNYGYTF. Here the CDR3 DNA reads TGTGCCATCAGGACAGACCCTAACTATGGCTACACCTTC.

The J gene is TRBJ2-1, the V gene TRBV7-2; a weak D match, TRBD2 (6 bases). The CDR3 consists of 16 residues. From germline, CDR1 is SGHTA and CDR2 FQGNSA. V was pared by 2 bases and J by 12 bases, with 23 bases between. CDR3 sequence: CASSLINKAGRIGQFF. The CDR3 DNA sequence: TGTGCCAGCAGCTTAATCAACAAGGCGGGGAGGATAGGGCAGTTCTTC.

The genes are TRBV21-1 and TRBJ1-3; TRBD1 reflects the table's D call only, with no check against the DNA. TRBV21-1 is a recognized pseudogene. The CDR3 length is 17 residues. CDR3 sequence: CASSKGDTGTSGNTIYF. The DNA of the CDR3 is TGTGCCAGCAGCAAAGGGGACACAGGGACCTCTGGAAACACCATATATTTT.

The V call is TRBV5-1, the J call TRBJ1-2; TRBD1 matches 8 bases. Looked up from germline, CDR1 is SGHRS and CDR2 is YFSETQ. The V segment lost 2 bases and the J segment 5 bases; nucleotides outside the gene matches: 8. This CDR3 is built from 15 residues. CDR3 protein: CASSFRDRSYYGYTF. In nucleotides, the CDR3 is TGCGCCAGCAGCTTCCGGGACAGGAGTTATTATGGCTACACCTTC.

The J gene is TRBJ2-1, the V gene TRBV5-8; TRBD1 might be the D (6 bases). V was cut by 2 bases and J by 0 bases, with 9 bases left in between. From germline, CDR1 is SGHTS and CDR2 YDEGEE. This CDR3 is built from 15 residues. The CDR3: CASSLGQSSYNEQFF. In DNA, the CDR3 is TGTGCCAGCAGCTTAGGACAGAGCTCCTACAATGAGCAGTTCTTC.

Comments on this clone: This same CDR3 is encoded by further DNA sequences in the sample. The chain recombines TRBV19 with TRBJ2-2; 7 nucleotides agree with TRBD2. Germline V gene data show CDR1 as LNHDA and CDR2 as SQIVND (reference sequence). The CDR3 consists of 16 residues. Losses at the gene ends were 3 bases for V and 2 bases for J; bases not matched to a gene: 6. CDR3 DNA: TGTGCCAGTAGTATTAACAGCGGGACTAACACCGGGGAGCTGTTTTTT. Its translation is CASSINSGTNTGELFF. Based on the CDR3 plus reference TRBV19 and TRBJ2-2, the full variable domain is DGGITQSPKYLFRKEGQNVTLSCEQNLNHDAMYWYRQDPGQGLRLIYYSQIVNDFQKGDIAEGYSVSREKKESFPLTVTSAQKNPTAFYLCASSINSGTNTGELFFGEGSRLTVL.

CDR3 sequence: CAWSVSLAREQYF. The CDR3 coding sequence is TGTGCCTGGAGTGTCTCGCTGGCTCGCGAGCAGTACTTC. V is TRBV30 and J is TRBJ2-7; no firm D call. The V and J ends lost 0 bases and 6 bases respectively, with 12 bases between them. Per the germline V gene, CDR1 is GTSNPN and CDR2 is SVGIG (reference sequence). This CDR3 is 13 amino acids long.

J is TRBJ2-7 and V is TRBV9; 10 positions match TRBD2. Germline V CDR1 and CDR2: SGDLS, YYNGEE. The CDR3 contains 14 residues. V lost 4 bases, J lost 3 bases, and 4 bases stayed unmatched. CDR3 loop: CASSSSGSDYEQYF. The CDR3 region has the DNA TGTGCCAGCAGCTCTAGCGGGAGTGACTACGAGCAGTACTTC.

The chain links TRBV7-9 to TRBJ2-1; 13 nucleotides align to TRBD2. CDR3 length: 16 residues. With 3 bases clipped from V and 6 bases from J, the junction kept 5 bases outside the gene matches. The germline V gene has CDR1 SEHNR and CDR2 FQNEAQ (reference sequence). CDR3 DNA sequence: TGTGCCAGCAGCTTGTGGACTAGCGGGGGTACCAATGAGCAGTTCTTC. It translates to CASSLWTSGGTNEQFF.

This sequence joins TRBV28 and TRBJ2-1; 8 nucleotides line up with TRBD2. The CDR3 loop spans 17 amino acids. Germline V gene lookup returns CDR1 MDHEN and CDR2 SYDVKM. The V segment lost 2 bases and the J segment 1 base; nucleotides outside the gene matches: 7. The CDR3 region is CASSLISGRASYNEQFF. The CDR3 nucleotides are TGTGCCAGCAGTTTAATTTCCGGGAGGGCGTCCTACAATGAGCAGTTCTTC.

This clone came up a few times. The chain joins TRBV21-1 to TRBJ2-2; the table's D gene call, TRBD2, was not cross checked with the DNA. TRBV21-1 is noted as a pseudogene. The CDR3 loop spans 15 amino acids. Here the CDR3 DNA reads TGTGCCGGAAATCGCGGGGTTATGAACACCGGGGAGCTGTTTTTT. This sequence encodes CAGNRGVMNTGELFF.

This CDR3 is CASSYRRGTGANVLTF. CDR3 nucleotides: TGTGCCAGCAGTTACCGAAGGGGGACTGGGGCCAACGTCCTGACTTTC. The chain is built from TRBV6-4 and TRBJ2-6, with TRBD1 as a possible D gene (6 bases). CDR1 MRHNA and CDR2 SNTAGT come from the germline V gene. V lost 5 bases, J lost 2 bases, and 13 bases lay in between. CDR3 length equals 16 residues.

This clone was counted between two and nine times. CDR3 bases: TGTGCCAGCAGTCCGCAGGGGGTTGGGACTGAAGCTTTCTTT. Translated, it gives CASSPQGVGTEAFF. The chain links TRBV6-6 to TRBJ1-1; the match to TRBD1 covers 7 bases. The trim removed 5 bases at V and 5 bases at J, leaving 8 bases unmatched. The CDR3 is made up of 14 amino acids. Germline V gene lookup returns CDR1 MNHNY and CDR2 SVGAGI (reference sequence).

This chain joins TRBV7-6 and TRBJ2-5; possibly TRBD2 for D (6 bases). Trimming left V 5 bases short and J 5 bases short, with 15 bases between. The CDR3 covers 14 residues. CDR1 SGHVS and CDR2 FNYEAQ come from the germline V gene. CDR3 protein: CASSPPGGQETQYF. The CDR3 coding sequence is TGTGCCAGCAGCCCCCCCGGGGGTCAGGAGACCCAGTACTTC.